This TCR beta chain originates from a study of blood T cell repertoires in COVID-19. Study-wide context: Spain, Italy and the United States supplied samples that represented acute and convalescent COVID-19. T cells, B-cell-depleted T cells, or PBMCs supplied cDNA or gDNA.

Authors' processing steps: For nucleated cells, counts were estimated from reference gene primer amplification. The repertoire was sequenced with immunoSEQ multiplex PCR; TCRdb's copy has only in-frame clones and lacks some. Clone size and V and J calls were adopted from that table, with D and trimming inferred from the DNA. The sample includes some 210,000 clones, about 83% of them seen just once. Trimming took 6 bases from V and 6 from J; bases not matched to a gene: 10. CDR3 length: 13 amino acids. Germline CDR1 reads SQVTM; CDR2 reads ANQGSEA. This chain joins TRBV29-1 and TRBJ1-2, with 7 bases fitting TRBD1. The sample consisted of peripheral blood. This clonotype originated in a man aged 45-65 years with active or convalescent COVID-19. The CDR3 DNA reads TGCAGCGTCCTGACAGGGTCATTAAATGGCTACACCTTC. Protein product: CSVLTGSLNGYTF.